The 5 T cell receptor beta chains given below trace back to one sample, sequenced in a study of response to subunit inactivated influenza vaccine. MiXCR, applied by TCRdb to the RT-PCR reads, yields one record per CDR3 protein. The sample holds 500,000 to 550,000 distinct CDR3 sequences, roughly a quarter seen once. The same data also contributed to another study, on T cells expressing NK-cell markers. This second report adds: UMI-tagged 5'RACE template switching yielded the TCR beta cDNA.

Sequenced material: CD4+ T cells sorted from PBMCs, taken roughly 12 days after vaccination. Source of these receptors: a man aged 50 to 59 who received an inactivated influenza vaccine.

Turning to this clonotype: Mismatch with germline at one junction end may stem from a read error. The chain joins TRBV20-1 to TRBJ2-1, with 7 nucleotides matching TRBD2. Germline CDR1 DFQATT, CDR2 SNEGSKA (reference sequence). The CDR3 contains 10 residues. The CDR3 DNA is TGCAGTCCTAGCGGAAATGAGCAGTTCTTC. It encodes CSPSGNEQFF.

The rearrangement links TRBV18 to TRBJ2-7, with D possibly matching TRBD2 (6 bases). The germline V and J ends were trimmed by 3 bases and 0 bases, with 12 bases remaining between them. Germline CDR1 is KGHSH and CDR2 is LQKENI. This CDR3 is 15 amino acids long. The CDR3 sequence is CASSPPTGGSYEQYF. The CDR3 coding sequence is TGTGCCAGCTCACCTCCCACCGGGGGCTCCTACGAGCAGTACTTC.

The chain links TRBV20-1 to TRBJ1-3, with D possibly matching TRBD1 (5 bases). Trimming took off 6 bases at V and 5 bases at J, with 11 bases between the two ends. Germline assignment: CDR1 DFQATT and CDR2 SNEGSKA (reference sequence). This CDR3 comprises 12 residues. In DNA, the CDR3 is TGCAGTGCCAGGAACAGGCGAAACACCATATATTTT. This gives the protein CSARNRRNTIYF.

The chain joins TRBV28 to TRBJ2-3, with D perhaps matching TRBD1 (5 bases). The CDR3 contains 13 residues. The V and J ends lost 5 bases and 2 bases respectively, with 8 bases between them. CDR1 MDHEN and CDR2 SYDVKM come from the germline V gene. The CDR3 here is CASSRQNTDTQYF. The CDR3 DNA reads TGTGCCAGCAGTAGACAGAACACAGATACGCAGTATTTT.

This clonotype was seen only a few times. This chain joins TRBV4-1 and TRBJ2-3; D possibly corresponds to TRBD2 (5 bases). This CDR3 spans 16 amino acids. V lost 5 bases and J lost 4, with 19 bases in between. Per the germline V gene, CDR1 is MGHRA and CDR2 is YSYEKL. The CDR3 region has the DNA TGCGCCAGCAGCTCCCTCGTCTTCTTGGAGGCAGATACGCAGTATTTT. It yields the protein CASSSLVFLEADTQYF.